This record covers a single T cell receptor (beta chain). Its antigen remains unknown. A read error may account for a junction end that differs from germline. Germline V CDR1 and CDR2: SEHNR, FQNEAQ (reference sequence). CDR3 length: 12 residues. The data stem from a study of beta chain features in type 1 diabetes. Whole-study findings and limits: PCR might preferentially amplify shorter templates, equally in patients and controls. Patients showed naive, central memory and Treg TCRB repertoires that appeared more similar than those of healthy donors. Shorter TCRB CDR3s, moderately but significantly so, marked every one of the four CD4+ subsets in Type 1 diabetes patients.

Heparinised blood was drawn once per donor, averaging about 0.11 L. Cell sorting via CD45RO/CCR7/CD25/CD127/CD95/CD27 was performed to obtain CD4+ naive, central memory, regulatory and stem cell-like memory cells. The whole isolated RNA underwent reverse transcription, so sequencing captured expressed TCRB transcripts. Libraries were prepared by immunoSEQ multiplex PCR; TCRdb keeps only in-frame clonotypes and omits some of them. The sample consists of some 700,000 clones, around an eighth of them appearing once. Sequenced material: naive CD4+ T cells from blood. The receptor was derived from a man aged 18 to 35 with type 1 diabetes. The chain carries TRBV7-9 and TRBJ2-5, with D perhaps TRBD1 or TRBD2 (5 bases each). CDR3 in DNA: TGTGCCAGCAGCCCAGAGGGGCCAGAATTCGACTTC. Amino acids: CASSPEGPEFDF.